The clone carrying this TCR beta chain was detected only a few times. Its matching antigen is unknown. TCRdb recomputed calls from the RT-PCR reads with MiXCR, one row per CDR3 protein. Among 2,000 to 2,500 distinct CDR3 sequences listed, approximately 7.8% were seen once. This entry comes from a study of yellow fever vaccine responses in identical twins. V dropped 2 bases and J dropped 6 bases, with 14 bases sitting between them. Germline-derived CDR1 and CDR2 are MNHEY and SVGEGT. The CDR3 sequence is 15 residues long. Study-wide points: Each twin's T cell response to the vaccine was reported to look partly convergent and partly personalized.

Sequencing used T cells from blood (PBMCs), unsorted or a sorted subset (not recorded which), obtained around 25 months after vaccination. This chain uses TRBV6-2 or TRBV6-3 with TRBJ1-5, with D possibly matching TRBD1 (5 bases). The sequence came from a woman younger than 30 who received the yellow fever vaccine. The CDR3 here is CASSYRDGEGQPQHF. The DNA of the CDR3 is TGTGCCAGCAGTTACAGGGACGGGGAGGGTCAGCCCCAGCATTTT.